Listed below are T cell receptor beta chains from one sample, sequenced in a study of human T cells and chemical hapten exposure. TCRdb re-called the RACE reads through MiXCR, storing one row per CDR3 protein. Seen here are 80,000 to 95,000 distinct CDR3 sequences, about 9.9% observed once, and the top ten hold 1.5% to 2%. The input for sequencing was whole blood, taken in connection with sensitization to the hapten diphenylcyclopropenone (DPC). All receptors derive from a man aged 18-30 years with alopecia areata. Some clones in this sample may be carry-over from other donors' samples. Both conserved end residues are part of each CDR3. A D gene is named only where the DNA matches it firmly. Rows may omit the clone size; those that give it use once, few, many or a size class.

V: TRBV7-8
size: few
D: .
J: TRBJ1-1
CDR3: CASSPTGLRNTEAFF
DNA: TGTGCCAGCAGCCCAACAGGGCTCAGGAACACTGAAGCTTTCTTT

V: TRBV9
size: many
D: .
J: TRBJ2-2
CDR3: CASSVGGTGELFF
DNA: TGTGCCAGCAGCGTAGGGGGCACCGGGGAGCTGTTTTTT

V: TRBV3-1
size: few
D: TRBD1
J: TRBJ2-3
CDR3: CASSQGQTPTDTQYF
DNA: TGTGCCAGCAGCCAGGGACAGACACCCACAGATACGCAGTATTTT

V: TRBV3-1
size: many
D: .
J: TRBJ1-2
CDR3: CASSQGVPGYTF
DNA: TGTGCCAGCAGCCAAGGGGTACCAGGCTACACCTTC

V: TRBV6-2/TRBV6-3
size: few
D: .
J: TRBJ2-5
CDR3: CASTRDLLRSETQYF
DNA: TGTGCCAGCACCCGTGATCTCCTCCGGTCAGAGACCCAGTACTTC

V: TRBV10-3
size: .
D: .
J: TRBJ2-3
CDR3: CAISESPRQDSTDTQYF
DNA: TGTGCCATCAGTGAGTCGCCCCGACAGGACAGCACAGATACGCAGTATTTT

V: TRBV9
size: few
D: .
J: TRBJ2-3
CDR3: CASSAQLSDTQYF
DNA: TGTGCCAGCAGCGCCCAGTTATCCGATACGCAGTATTTT

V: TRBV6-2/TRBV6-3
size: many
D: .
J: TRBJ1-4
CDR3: CASSWSGSQKLFF
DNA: TGTGCCAGCAGTTGGTCAGGATCGCAAAAACTGTTTTTT

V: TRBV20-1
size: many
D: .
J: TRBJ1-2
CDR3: CSARSDSYGYTF
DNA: TGCAGTGCTAGATCGGACAGCTATGGCTACACCTTC

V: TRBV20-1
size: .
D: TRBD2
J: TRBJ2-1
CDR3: CSAREQRGASYNEQFF
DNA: TGCAGTGCTAGAGAACAGCGGGGGGCCTCCTACAATGAGCAGTTCTTC

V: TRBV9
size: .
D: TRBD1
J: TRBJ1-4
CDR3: CASSDTGQTNEKLFF
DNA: TGTGCCAGCAGCGACACGGGACAGACTAATGAAAAACTGTTTTTT

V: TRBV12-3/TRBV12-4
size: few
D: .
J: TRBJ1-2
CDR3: CASRDGYGYTF
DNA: TGTGCCAGCAGGGACGGTTATGGCTACACCTTC

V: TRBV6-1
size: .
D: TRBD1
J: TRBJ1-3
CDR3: CASVTGAGNTIYF
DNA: TGTGCCAGCGTTACAGGGGCTGGAAACACCATATATTTT

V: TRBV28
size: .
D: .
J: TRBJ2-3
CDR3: CASSPRRDTQYF
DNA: TGTGCCAGCAGTCCCCGTCGGGATACGCAGTATTTT

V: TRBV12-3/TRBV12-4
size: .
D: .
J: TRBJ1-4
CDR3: CASSLAVQRDEKLFF
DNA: TGTGCCAGCAGTTTAGCCGTGCAGAGAGATGAAAAACTGTTTTTT

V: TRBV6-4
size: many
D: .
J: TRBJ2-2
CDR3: CASRTAGDTGELFF
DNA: TGTGCCAGCAGAACAGCAGGGGACACCGGGGAGCTGTTTTTT

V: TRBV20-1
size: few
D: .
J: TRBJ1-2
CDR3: CSAPGGYTF
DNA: TGCAGTGCCCCCGGTGGCTACACCTTC

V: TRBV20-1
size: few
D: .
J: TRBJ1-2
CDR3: CSARVPGTIRPLNYGYTF
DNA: TGCAGTGCTAGAGTCCCAGGGACTATAAGGCCCCTTAACTATGGCTACACCTTC

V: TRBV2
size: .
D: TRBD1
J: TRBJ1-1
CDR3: CASRTGKKAFF
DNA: TGTGCCAGTCGGACAGGAAAAAAAGCTTTCTTT

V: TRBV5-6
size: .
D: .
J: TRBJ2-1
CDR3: CASSLTGVSYNEQFF
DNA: TGTGCCAGCAGCTTGACGGGGGTTTCCTACAATGAGCAGTTCTTC